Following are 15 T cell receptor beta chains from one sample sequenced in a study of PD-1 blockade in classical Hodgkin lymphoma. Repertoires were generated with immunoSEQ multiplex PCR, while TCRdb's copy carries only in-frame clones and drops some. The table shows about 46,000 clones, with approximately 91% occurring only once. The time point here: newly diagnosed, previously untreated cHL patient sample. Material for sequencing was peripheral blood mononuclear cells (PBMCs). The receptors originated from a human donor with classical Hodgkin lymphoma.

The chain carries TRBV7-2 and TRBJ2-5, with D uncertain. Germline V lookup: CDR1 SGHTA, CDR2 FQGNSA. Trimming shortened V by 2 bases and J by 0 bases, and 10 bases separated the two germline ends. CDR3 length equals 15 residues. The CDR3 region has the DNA TGTGCCAGCAGCTTATTTGTCAGGAACCAAGAGACCCAGTACTTC. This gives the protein CASSLFVRNQETQYF.

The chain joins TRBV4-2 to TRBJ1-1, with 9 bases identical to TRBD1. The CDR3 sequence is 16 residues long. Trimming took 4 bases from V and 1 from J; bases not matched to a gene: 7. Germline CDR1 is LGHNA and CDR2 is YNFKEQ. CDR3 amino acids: CASSPTGGRSNTEAFF. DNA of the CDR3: TGTGCCAGCAGCCCTACAGGGGGCCGCTCGAACACTGAAGCTTTCTTT.

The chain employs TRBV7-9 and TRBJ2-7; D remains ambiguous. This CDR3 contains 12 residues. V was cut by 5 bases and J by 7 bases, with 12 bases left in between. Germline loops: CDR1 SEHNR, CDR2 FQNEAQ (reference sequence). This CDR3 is CASSPYWGEQYF. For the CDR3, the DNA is TGTGCCAGCAGCCCATATTGGGGAGAGCAGTACTTC. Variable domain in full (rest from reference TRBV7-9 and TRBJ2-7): DTGVSQNPRHKITKRGQNVTFRCDPISEHNRLYWYRQTLGQGPEFLTYFQNEAQLEKSRLLSDRFSAERPKGSFSTLEIQRTEQGDSAMYLCASSPYWGEQYFGPGTRLTVT.

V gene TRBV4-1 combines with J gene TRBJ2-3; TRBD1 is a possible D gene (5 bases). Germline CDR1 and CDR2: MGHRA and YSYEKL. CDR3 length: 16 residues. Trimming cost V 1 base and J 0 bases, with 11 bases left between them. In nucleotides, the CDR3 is TGCGCCAGCAGCCAAGTCTCGACAGTTAGCACAGATACGCAGTATTTT. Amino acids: CASSQVSTVSTDTQYF.

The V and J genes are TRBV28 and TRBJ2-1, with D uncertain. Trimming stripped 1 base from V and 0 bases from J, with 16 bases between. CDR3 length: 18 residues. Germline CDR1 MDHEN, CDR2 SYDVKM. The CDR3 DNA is TGTGCCAGCAGTTTATTATCTGGCAGCCTTGCCTCCTACAATGAGCAGTTCTTC. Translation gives CASSLLSGSLASYNEQFF. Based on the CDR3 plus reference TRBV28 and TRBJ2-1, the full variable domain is DVKVTQSSRYLVKRTGEKVFLECVQDMDHENMFWYRQDPGLGLRLIYFSYDVKMKEKGDIPEGYSVSREKKERFSLILESASTNQTSMYLCASSLLSGSLASYNEQFFGPGTRLTVL.

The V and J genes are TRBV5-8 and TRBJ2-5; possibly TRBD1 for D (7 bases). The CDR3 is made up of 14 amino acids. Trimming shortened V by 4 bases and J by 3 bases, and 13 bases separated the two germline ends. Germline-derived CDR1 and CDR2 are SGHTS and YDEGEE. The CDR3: CASSLQGGEETQYF. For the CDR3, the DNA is TGTGCCAGCAGCCTGCAGGGGGGAGAAGAGACCCAGTACTTC.

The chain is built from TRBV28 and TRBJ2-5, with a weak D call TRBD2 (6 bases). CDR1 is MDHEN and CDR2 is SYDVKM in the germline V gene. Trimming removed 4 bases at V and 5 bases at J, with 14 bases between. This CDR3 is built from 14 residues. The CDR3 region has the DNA TGTGCCAGCAGTTCCCTCCGGACTACGGAGACCCAGTACTTC. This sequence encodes CASSSLRTTETQYF.

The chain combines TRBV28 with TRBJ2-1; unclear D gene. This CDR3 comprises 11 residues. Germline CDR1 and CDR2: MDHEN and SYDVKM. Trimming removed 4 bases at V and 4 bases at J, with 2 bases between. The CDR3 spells CASSSYNEQFF. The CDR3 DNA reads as TGTGCCAGCAGTTCGTACAATGAGCAGTTCTTC.

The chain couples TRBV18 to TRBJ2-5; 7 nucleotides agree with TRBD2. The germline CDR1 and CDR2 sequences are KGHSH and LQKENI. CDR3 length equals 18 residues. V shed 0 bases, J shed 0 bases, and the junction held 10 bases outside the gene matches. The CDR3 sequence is CASSPPLGRGPYQETQYF. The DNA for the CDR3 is TGTGCCAGCTCACCACCCTTGGGGAGGGGCCCGTACCAAGAGACCCAGTACTTC.

CDR3 in amino acids: CASSSLGHANEQFF. The CDR3 DNA follows: TGTGCCAGCAGCTCCTTGGGACACGCCAATGAGCAGTTCTTC. The genes are TRBV11-2 and TRBJ2-1; weak D call: TRBD1 (6 bases). The germline V gene encodes CDR1 SGHAT and CDR2 FQNNGV. Trimming took off 4 bases at V and 6 bases at J, with 13 bases between the two ends. This CDR3 has 14 amino acids.

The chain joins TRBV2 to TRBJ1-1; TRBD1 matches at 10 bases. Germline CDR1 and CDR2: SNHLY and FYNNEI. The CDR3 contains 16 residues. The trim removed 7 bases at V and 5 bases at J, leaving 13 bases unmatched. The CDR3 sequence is CASNLRQGAKRTEAFF. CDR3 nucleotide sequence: TGTGCCAGCAACTTGCGACAGGGGGCCAAGAGGACTGAAGCTTTCTTT.

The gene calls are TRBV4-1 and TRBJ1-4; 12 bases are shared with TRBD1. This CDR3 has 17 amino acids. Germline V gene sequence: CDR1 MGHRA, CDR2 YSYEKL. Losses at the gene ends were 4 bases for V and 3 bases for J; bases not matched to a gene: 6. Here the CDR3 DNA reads TGCGCCAGCAGCCCCGGGGACAGGGGGCGGGCTAATGAAAAACTGTTTTTT. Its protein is CASSPGDRGRANEKLFF.

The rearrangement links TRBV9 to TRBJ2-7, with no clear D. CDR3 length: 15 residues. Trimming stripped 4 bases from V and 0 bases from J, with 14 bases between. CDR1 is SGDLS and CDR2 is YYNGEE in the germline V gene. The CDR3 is CASSMEALSSYEQYF. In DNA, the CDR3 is TGTGCCAGCAGCATGGAAGCACTTAGCTCCTACGAGCAGTACTTC.

This CDR3 is CASSPDGNTGELFF. The CDR3 coding sequence is TGCGCCAGCAGCCCTGACGGGAACACCGGGGAGCTGTTTTTT. The genes are TRBV5-1 and TRBJ2-2, with unresolved D. This CDR3 has 14 amino acids. The V gene's germline CDR1 is SGHRS and CDR2 YFSETQ. Deletions cut 4 bases from V and 1 base from J, with 8 bases between.

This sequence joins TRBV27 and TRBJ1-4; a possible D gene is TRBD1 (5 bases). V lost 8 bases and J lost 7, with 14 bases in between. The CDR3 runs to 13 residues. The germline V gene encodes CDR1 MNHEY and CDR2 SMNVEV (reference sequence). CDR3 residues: CASSQGSPEKLFF. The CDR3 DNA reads TGTGCCAGCTCCCAGGGAAGTCCTGAAAAACTGTTTTTT.